This entry lists 26 T cell receptor beta chains sequenced from one sample in a study of blood T cell repertoires in COVID-19. Here immunoSEQ multiplex PCR was the method, and the copy in TCRdb shows in-frame clones only, minus some. The top ten hold less than 25% of the sample, which has approximately 38,000 clones, just under 85% seen once. The source material was peripheral blood. These receptors were obtained from a human donor with acute or convalescent COVID-19. The donor label of this sample is uncertain.

This clone was picked up one time. The V and J genes are TRBV3-1 (or the pseudogene TRBV3-2) and TRBJ1-6; D gene ambiguous. The germline CDR1 and CDR2 sequences are LGHDT and YNNKEL (reference sequence). CDR3 length: 14 amino acids. The germline V and J ends were trimmed by 6 bases and 5 bases, with 11 bases remaining between them. CDR3 in DNA: TGTGCCAGCAGGCAGACACCTAATAATTCACCCCTCCACTTT. Its translation is CASRQTPNNSPLHF.

The J gene is TRBJ1-2, the V gene TRBV5-1; possible D gene TRBD1, 6 bases. There are 14 residues in the CDR3. Germline-derived CDR1 and CDR2 are SGHRS and YFSETQ. V lost 4 bases and J lost 2, with 12 bases in between. CDR3 in DNA: TGCGCCAGCAGCCCGGGACAAGAAAACTATGGCTACACCTTC. As protein: CASSPGQENYGYTF. Full variable domain (missing parts from reference TRBV5-1 and TRBJ1-2): KAGVTQTPRYLIKTRGQQVTLSCSPISGHRSVSWYQQTPGQGLQFLFEYFSETQRNKGNFPGRFSGRQFSNSRSEMNVSTLELGDSALYLCASSPGQENYGYTFGSGTRLTVV.

The chain recombines TRBV25-1 with TRBJ1-1, with TRBD1 identical over 9 bases. The CDR3 spans 14 residues. Germline values: CDR1 MGHDK, CDR2 SYGVNS. V gave up 7 bases and J gave up 9 bases; unmatched junction bases: 12. CDR3 amino acids: CASILNSGQGQAFF. CDR3 coding DNA: TGTGCCAGCATACTAAACTCCGGACAGGGGCAAGCTTTCTTT.

The chain combines TRBV5-1 with TRBJ1-1; 7 nucleotides match TRBD1. The CDR3 is 14 amino acids. The germline V gene has CDR1 SGHRS and CDR2 YFSETQ. V lost 4 bases to trimming and J lost 2 bases; unmatched junction nucleotides: 5. CDR3 DNA: TGCGCCAGCAGCCCCGACAGGGCCAACACTGAAGCTTTCTTT. This translates into CASSPDRANTEAFF.

This sequence joins TRBV7-3 and TRBJ2-3, with TRBD2 matching 13 bases. The CDR3 runs to 18 residues. Per germline, CDR1 SGHTA and CDR2 FQGTGA. J gave up 4 bases and V 5 bases, and 12 bases lay outside the gene matches. CDR3 protein: CASSPEPRLAGGADTQYF. DNA for the CDR3: TGTGCCAGCAGCCCAGAACCTAGACTAGCGGGAGGCGCAGATACGCAGTATTTT. The complete variable domain, with remaining parts taken from reference TRBV7-3 and TRBJ2-3, reads GAGVSQTPSNKVTEKGKYVELRCDPISGHTALYWYRQSLGQGPEFLIYFQGTGAADDSGLPNDRFFAVRPEGSVSTLKIQRTERGDSAVYLCASSPEPRLAGGADTQYFGPGTRLTVL.

In nucleotides, the CDR3 is TGTGCCACCAGCAGAGATCGCTATCGTGAGCAGTTCTTC. Translation gives CATSRDRYREQFF. The chain has TRBV15 and TRBJ2-1; D gene ambiguous. The CDR3 consists of 13 residues. Per germline, CDR1 LNHNV and CDR2 YYDKDF (reference sequence). Trimming shortened V by 0 bases and J by 9 bases, and 9 bases separated the two germline ends.

This clone showed up just a few times. This sequence joins TRBV3-1 (or the pseudogene TRBV3-2) and TRBJ2-1; D call uncertain. In germline, CDR1 is LGHDT, CDR2 YNNKEL (reference sequence). The CDR3 runs 16 residues. V was cut by 2 bases and J by 6 bases, with 17 bases left in between. DNA for the CDR3: TGTGCCAGCAGCCAATTGTCGAGCGAAGGCGGCAATGAGCAGTTCTTC. This gives the protein CASSQLSSEGGNEQFF.

Only a few counts were recorded for this clone. The chain carries TRBV9 and TRBJ1-2; D possibly corresponds to TRBD1 (5 bases). Germline-derived CDR1 and CDR2 are SGDLS and YYNGEE. V lost 5 bases to trimming and J lost 8 bases, with 16 bases between them. This CDR3 is built from 13 residues. The CDR3 coding sequence is TGTGCCAGCAGTGCCGACAGATTGGACGGCTACACCTTC. Translation: CASSADRLDGYTF.

V usage is TRBV19 and J usage is TRBJ1-5, with 7 bases that match TRBD1. Germline V CDR1 and CDR2: LNHDA, SQIVND (reference sequence). V lost 5 bases and J lost 0; bases outside the gene matches: 13. The CDR3 has 18 amino acids. CDR3 nucleotide sequence: TGTGCCAGTAGTGCCCTCATCCGGGACAGATATAGCAATCAGCCCCAGCATTTT. Protein sequence: CASSALIRDRYSNQPQHF.

J is TRBJ2-4 and V is TRBV7-9; no definite D call. CDR1 is SEHNR and CDR2 is FQNEAQ in the germline V gene (reference sequence). The CDR3 runs 16 residues. V shed 2 bases and J shed 7 bases, with 18 bases lying between them. CDR3 sequence reads: CASSLLASATVNIQYF. CDR3 DNA sequence: TGTGCCAGCAGCTTACTCGCCTCAGCGACGGTCAACATTCAGTACTTC.

CDR3 sequence (DNA): TGTGCCAGCAGCCCGCCTCCAGACAGGGTTGGTGAAGCTTTCTTT. Its translation: CASSPPPDRVGEAFF. V gene TRBV5-5 combines with J gene TRBJ1-1, with 7 bases that match TRBD1. The germline CDR1 and CDR2 sequences are SGHKS and YYEKEE (reference sequence). V shed 4 bases and J 7 bases; nucleotides not matched to a gene: 13. The CDR3 sequence is 15 residues long.

At least ten counts were recorded for this clone. This CDR3 is CASRPTRWGAVGNSGNTIYF. For the CDR3, the DNA is TGTGCCAGTAGGCCTACCCGTTGGGGAGCAGTCGGGAACTCTGGAAACACCATATATTTT. The rearrangement joins TRBV19 to TRBJ1-3; D is undetermined. The germline gives CDR1 LNHDA, CDR2 SQIVND (reference sequence). CDR3 length: 20 residues. V was pared by 6 bases and J by 0 bases, with 27 bases between.

The chain carries TRBV5-6 and TRBJ2-2; D perhaps matches TRBD2 (5 bases). Trimming removed 3 bases from V and 6 bases from J, with 15 bases in between. The CDR3 consists of 15 residues. Germline lookup yields CDR1 SGHDT and CDR2 YYEEEE. CDR3 residues: CASSSLGSPAGELFF. The CDR3 DNA reads TGTGCCAGCAGCTCACTTGGGAGTCCGGCCGGGGAGCTGTTTTTT.

There are a few counts of this clone. V is TRBV5-1 and J is TRBJ2-2, with D maybe TRBD1 (6 bases). CDR3 size: 14 residues. The ends were cut back, 0 bases at V and 6 bases at J, with 9 bases in the middle. The V gene's germline CDR1 is SGHRS and CDR2 YFSETQ. The CDR3 bases are TGCGCCAGCAGCTTGGATGGACAGTCCGGGGAGCTGTTTTTT. Protein sequence: CASSLDGQSGELFF.

The rearrangement joins TRBV24-1 to TRBJ2-3; D gene ambiguous. Looked up from germline, CDR1 is KGHDR and CDR2 is SFDVKD. V was pared by 0 bases and J by 6 bases, with 9 bases between. This CDR3 has 14 residues. Written as DNA, the CDR3 is TGTGCCACCAGTGATTTGGGCTCGAAGGATACGCAGTATTTT. It translates to CATSDLGSKDTQYF.

The chain joins TRBV10-2 to TRBJ1-1, with 8 bases that match TRBD1. The CDR3 runs 15 residues. V was pared by 3 bases and J by 5 bases, with 8 bases of the junction left unmatched. The germline V gene encodes CDR1 WSHSY and CDR2 SAAADI. The CDR3 loop is CASSDPTGDGTEAFF. CDR3 coding DNA: TGCGCCAGCAGTGACCCGACAGGGGATGGGACTGAAGCTTTCTTT.

The chain has TRBV2 and TRBJ2-7; 10 nucleotides align to TRBD1. The CDR3 length is 19 residues. V gave up 6 bases and J gave up 0 bases; unmatched junction bases: 17. CDR1 is SNHLY and CDR2 is FYNNEI in the germline V gene. The CDR3 loop is CASRGIAGTGVRSSYEQYF. The DNA for the CDR3 is TGTGCCAGCAGAGGGATCGCCGGGACAGGGGTCAGGAGCTCCTACGAGCAGTACTTC.

V and J are TRBV11-2 and TRBJ2-3, with a possible D match to TRBD1 (6 bases). The CDR3 contains 14 residues. Trimming removed 3 bases at V and 5 bases at J, with 12 bases between. Looked up from germline, CDR1 is SGHAT and CDR2 is FQNNGV. CDR3 bases: TGTGCCAGCAGCTTTGGATTAGGGGGAGATACGCAGTATTTT. This sequence encodes CASSFGLGGDTQYF.

The gene calls are TRBV11-2 and TRBJ2-2; perhaps TRBD1 as D (6 bases). The V end was cut by 6 bases, the J end by 5 bases, with 10 bases between. Germline V gene lookup returns CDR1 SGHAT and CDR2 FQNNGV. The CDR3 extends over 13 amino acids. The CDR3 spells CASRSTGTGELFF. CDR3 DNA: TGTGCCAGCAGATCTACAGGGACCGGGGAGCTGTTTTTT. Full variable domain (rest looked up from reference TRBV11-2 and TRBJ2-2): EAGVAQSPRYKIIEKRQSVAFWCNPISGHATLYWYQQILGQGPKLLIQFQNNGVVDDSQLPKDRFSAERLKGVDSTLKIQPAKLEDSAVYLCASRSTGTGELFFGEGSRLTVL.

V gene TRBV4-2 combines with J gene TRBJ1-1; possible D gene TRBD1, 5 bases. Trimming removed 0 bases from V and 6 bases from J, with 14 bases in between. Germline-derived CDR1 and CDR2 are LGHNA and YNFKEQ. The CDR3 is 15 amino acids. The CDR3, as DNA: TGTGCCAGCAGCCAAGAGGGGGGTCTGGGTTCTGAAGCTTTCTTT. It encodes CASSQEGGLGSEAFF.

The rearrangement links TRBV20-1 to TRBJ2-1; D might be TRBD1 (6 bases). Germline CDR1 and CDR2: DFQATT and SNEGSKA (reference sequence). The CDR3 length is 14 residues. V was shortened by 3 bases and J by 5 bases, with 14 bases between the two germline ends. CDR3 loop: CSASRGGRDNEQFF. DNA for the CDR3: TGCAGTGCTAGTAGAGGGGGTCGAGACAATGAGCAGTTCTTC.

A few counts support this clone. V gene TRBV28 combines with J gene TRBJ1-1; D is possibly TRBD1 (6 bases). Trimming took off 3 bases at V and 11 bases at J, with 13 bases between the two ends. Germline lookup yields CDR1 MDHEN and CDR2 SYDVKM. The CDR3 consists of 12 residues. CDR3 residues: CASSLYRVSAFF. DNA of the CDR3: TGTGCCAGCAGTTTGTACAGGGTTTCTGCTTTCTTT. Full variable domain (rest looked up from reference TRBV28 and TRBJ1-1): DVKVTQSSRYLVKRTGEKVFLECVQDMDHENMFWYRQDPGLGLRLIYFSYDVKMKEKGDIPEGYSVSREKKERFSLILESASTNQTSMYLCASSLYRVSAFFGQGTRLTVV.

The genes are TRBV7-2 and TRBJ1-1; no firm D call. The CDR3 sequence is 14 residues long. Trimming stripped 5 bases from V and 4 bases from J, with 14 bases between. Per the germline V gene, CDR1 is SGHTA and CDR2 is FQGNSA. This chain's CDR3 is CASSLQAAGTEAFF. The CDR3 DNA follows: TGTGCCAGCAGCCTCCAGGCGGCGGGCACTGAAGCTTTCTTT.

V usage is TRBV7-8 and J usage is TRBJ2-7; the match to TRBD1 covers 9 bases. The CDR3 extends over 17 amino acids. The germline gives CDR1 SGHVS, CDR2 FQNEAQ. V lost 4 bases and J lost 1; bases outside the gene matches: 11. The CDR3 here is CASSSGTGSITSYEQYF. The CDR3 bases are TGTGCCAGCAGCTCCGGGACAGGGTCAATCACATCCTACGAGCAGTACTTC.

The chain uses TRBV27 and TRBJ2-3; 9 bases fit TRBD1. Germline V lookup: CDR1 MNHEY, CDR2 SMNVEV (reference sequence). This CDR3 is built from 15 residues. V dropped 6 bases and J dropped 6; count of bases not matched to a gene: 10. The CDR3 protein is CASSPLGQGRDTQYF. The CDR3 nucleotides read TGTGCCAGCAGCCCCCTGGGACAGGGAAGGGATACGCAGTATTTT.

V is TRBV30 and J is TRBJ1-3; D is unresolved. Looked up from germline, CDR1 is GTSNPN and CDR2 is SVGIG (reference sequence). The CDR3 has 13 residues. Between the trimmed V and J ends, which lost 5 bases and 0 bases, there was a span of 8 bases. The CDR3 loop reads CAWAQNSGNTIYF. The CDR3 nucleotides read TGTGCCTGGGCCCAGAACTCTGGAAACACCATATATTTT.